This T cell receptor (beta chain) was sequenced for a study of PD-1 blockade in mismatch repair-deficient tumors. The overall study: All were previously treated, progressing patients with 12 mismatch repair-deficient cancer types.

Clones were sequenced by immunoSEQ multiplex PCR, and TCRdb holds only the in-frame ones, with some missing. This sample has over 100,000 clones, with over 65% found just once. Every patient had mismatch repair deficiency by PCR or immunohistochemistry. V was clipped by 7 bases and J by 1 base; unmatched bases: 5. The CDR3 has 15 amino acids. The V gene's germline CDR1 is MNHEY and CDR2 SVGAGI. Study outcomes and limitations: After pembrolizumab, tumor-resident clones rose rapidly, then generally contracted before radiologic responses.

A word on this clone: Its specificity is unknown.

The sample was peripheral blood, taken 60 weeks after starting pembrolizumab. The receptor's source is an adult with mismatch repair-deficient cancer. The J gene is TRBJ2-3, the V gene TRBV6-5; 10 nucleotides align to TRBD2. The CDR3 sequence is CASTPGTSGTDTQYF. The CDR3 coding sequence is TGTGCCAGCACGCCCGGGACTAGCGGCACAGATACGCAGTATTTT.